Presented here are 28 T cell receptor beta chains from one specimen sequenced in a study of CD8+CD57+ T cells in acquired aplastic anemia. Genomic DNA was employed as the template in profiling TCR beta VDJ and CDR3. One entry per CDR3 protein, called by TCRdb with MiXCR from the reads. The data hold 180,000 or so distinct CDR3 sequences, with 35% to 50% observed a single time. Specimen: sorted CD4+, CD8+, or CD8+CD57+ T cells (not recorded which) from PBMCs. These TCRs come from a human donor in good health.

Comments on this clonotype: A single base separates this from a much larger clone, so it may be a read error. The V call is TRBV11-2, the J call TRBJ2-1; TRBD2 aligns across 10 bases. The V and J ends lost 2 bases and 4 bases, in that order; junction bases with no gene match: 5. CDR1 and CDR2 (germline): SGHAT, FQNNGV. CDR3 size: 16 residues. CDR3 in DNA: TGTGCCAGCAGCTTAACCACTAGCGGGGATTACAATGAGCAGTTCTTC. Translating gives CASSLTTSGDYNEQFF.

The chain recombines TRBV2 with TRBJ2-7; 8 bases match TRBD1. Looked up from germline, CDR1 is SNHLY and CDR2 is FYNNEI. J lost 6 bases, V lost 2 bases, and 9 bases had no gene match. The CDR3 length is 15 residues. The CDR3 sequence: CASSENPLDRGEQYF. CDR3 nucleotides: TGTGCCAGCAGTGAAAATCCTCTAGACAGGGGCGAGCAGTACTTC.

V gene TRBV10-3 combines with J gene TRBJ2-7; D not resolved. Germline V lookup: CDR1 ENHRY, CDR2 SYGVKD. This CDR3 is built from 15 residues. The V gene lost 11 bases and the J gene lost 2 bases, with 22 bases spanning the gap. The CDR3 loop reads CAVRTSEEIAYEQYF. Here the CDR3 DNA reads TGTGCCGTGAGAACGTCAGAGGAGATAGCCTACGAGCAGTACTTC.

On this clonotype: An end of the junction differs from the germline gene, which may be a read error. The CDR3 DNA is TGTTCCAGCAGTCGACTAGCCGACTACGAGCAGTACTTC. Its protein is CSSSRLADYEQYF. The chain couples TRBV3-1 to TRBJ2-7; the match to TRBD2 covers 7 bases. This CDR3 spans 13 amino acids. Germline loops: CDR1 LGHDT, CDR2 YNNKEL (reference sequence).

The chain recombines TRBV19 with TRBJ2-1; D is perhaps TRBD2 (5 bases). The germline CDR1 and CDR2 sequences are LNHDA and SQIVND (reference sequence). This CDR3 comprises 13 residues. V lost 5 bases and J 5 bases, leaving 10 bases between the germline ends. The CDR3 protein is CASSVEADNEQFF. In DNA, the CDR3 is TGTGCCAGTAGTGTCGAAGCGGACAATGAGCAGTTCTTC.

This clonotype has ten or more counts. J is TRBJ1-1 and V is TRBV5-6; D gene uncertain. CDR3 size: 14 residues. Germline CDR1 is SGHDT and CDR2 is YYEEEE. With 1 base removed from V and 1 base from J, the gap between germline ends came to 8 bases. In DNA, the CDR3 is TGTGCCAGCAGCTTGTTCGGAAGGAACACTGAAGCTTTCTTT. Translation: CASSLFGRNTEAFF. Full variable domain (rest looked up from reference TRBV5-6 and TRBJ1-1): DAGVTQSPTHLIKTRGQQVTLRCSPKSGHDTVSWYQQALGQGPQFIFQYYEEEERQRGNFPDRFSGHQFPNYSSELNVNALLLGDSALYLCASSLFGRNTEAFFGQGTRLTVV.

The chain joins TRBV20-1 to TRBJ2-7; 8 bases agree with TRBD2. The CDR3 consists of 13 residues. With V trimmed by 3 bases and J by 2 bases, 3 bases remained unmatched. Per the germline V gene, CDR1 is DFQATT and CDR2 is SNEGSKA (reference sequence). The CDR3 nucleotides are TGCAGTGCTAGTAGTAGCGGGGCCTACGAGCAGTACTTC. The encoded protein is CSASSSGAYEQYF.

This clonotype was seen a handful of times. The V gene is TRBV30, the J gene TRBJ2-3, with 12 bases that match TRBD2. CDR3 length equals 16 residues. With V trimmed by 0 bases and J by 9 bases, 10 bases remained unmatched. In germline, CDR1 is GTSNPN, CDR2 SVGIG (reference sequence). The CDR3 loop reads CAWSVSASGRAGTQYF. The CDR3, as DNA: TGTGCCTGGAGTGTATCGGCTAGCGGGAGGGCCGGAACGCAGTATTTT. The whole variable domain, remainder taken from reference TRBV30 and TRBJ2-3, is SQTIHQWPATLVQPVGSPLSLECTVEGTSNPNLYWYRQAAGRGLQLLFYSVGIGQISSEVPQNLSASRPQDRQFILSSKKLLLSDSGFYLCAWSVSASGRAGTQYFGPGTRLTVL.

Concerning this clonotype: Being one base from a much bigger clone, this may be a read error. The chain joins TRBV12-3 or TRBV12-4 to TRBJ2-3; 7 positions match TRBD1. The CDR3 length is 15 residues. The CDR3 region has the DNA TGTGCCGGCAGTTTAGAGACAGGGAGCACAGATACGCAGTATTTT. This sequence encodes CAGSLETGSTDTQYF.

This clonotype was counted ten times or more. The rearrangement joins TRBV5-5 to TRBJ2-7; 12 bases fit TRBD2. CDR3 length: 15 amino acids. CDR1 and CDR2 (germline): SGHKS, YYEKEE (reference sequence). Trimming removed 3 bases from V and 3 bases from J; junction bases left unmatched: 4. The CDR3 loop is CASSSGLAGFYEQYF. CDR3 nucleotide sequence: TGTGCCAGCAGCTCGGGACTAGCGGGCTTCTACGAGCAGTACTTC. Combining the CDR3 with reference TRBV5-5 and TRBJ2-7 gives the whole variable domain DAGVTQSPTHLIKTRGQQVTLRCSPISGHKSVSWYQQVLGQGPQFIFQYYEKEERGRGNFPDRFSARQFPNYSSELNVNALLLGDSALYLCASSSGLAGFYEQYFGPGTRLTVT.

Ten or more counts support this clonotype. The chain has TRBV20-1 and TRBJ2-7; no firm D call. V lost 5 bases and J lost 2, with 10 bases in between. The CDR3 is 12 amino acids. Germline lookup yields CDR1 DFQATT and CDR2 SNEGSKA (reference sequence). CDR3: CSARSGTYEQYF. Here the CDR3 DNA reads TGCAGTGCTCGCAGTGGGACCTACGAGCAGTACTTC.

This clonotype was detected ten times or more. The chain uses TRBV20-1 and TRBJ2-7, with D maybe TRBD1 (6 bases). Germline V gene data show CDR1 as DFQATT and CDR2 as SNEGSKA (reference sequence). Trimming cost V 4 bases and J 4 bases, with 17 bases left between them. The CDR3 loop spans 14 amino acids. The CDR3 DNA sequence: TGCAGTGCTATCTCACAGGGTAGTAGGTACGAGCAGTACTTC. This sequence encodes CSAISQGSRYEQYF.

In its sample, this clonotype was seen once. This may be a read error: a much more frequent sequence differs by one nucleotide. The CDR3 sequence is CTSSLEAGIYNEQFF. The CDR3 region has the DNA TGTACCAGCAGCTTAGAAGCGGGGATCTACAATGAGCAGTTCTTC. V and J are TRBV11-2 and TRBJ2-1; TRBD2 matches 7 bases. This CDR3 is 15 amino acids long. The germline V gene has CDR1 SGHAT and CDR2 FQNNGV.

The table lists this clonotype with many counts. V usage is TRBV20-1 and J usage is TRBJ2-2; D is unclear. The germline CDR1 and CDR2 sequences are DFQATT and SNEGSKA (reference sequence). The CDR3 loop spans 13 amino acids. V was cut by 1 base and J by 2 bases, with 5 bases left in between. The CDR3 DNA reads as TGCAGTGCTAGAGCCGAAAACACCGGGGAGCTGTTTTTT. Translated: CSARAENTGELFF.

The chain employs TRBV20-1 and TRBJ2-3; TRBD2 agrees at 9 bases. This CDR3 has 15 amino acids. The junction had 12 bases not matched to a gene; V was cut back by 6 bases and J by 5 bases. Per germline, CDR1 DFQATT and CDR2 SNEGSKA (reference sequence). CDR3 DNA: TGCAGTGCCCTACTGCGGGGGGGGAGGGTAGATACGCAGTATTTT. Amino acid sequence: CSALLRGGRVDTQYF.

This clonotype was counted ten times or more. The J gene is TRBJ1-5, the V gene TRBV2; D is undetermined. Germline V lookup: CDR1 SNHLY, CDR2 FYNNEI. The V gene lost 7 bases and the J gene lost 0 bases, with 7 bases spanning the gap. The CDR3 runs to 13 residues. As DNA, the CDR3 is TGTGCCAGCAATGAGGATAGCAATCAGCCCCAGCATTTT. This translates into CASNEDSNQPQHF.

At least ten counts were recorded for this clonotype. The CDR3 coding sequence is TGTGCCAGTAGTATCAGGACAGGGTCGCGACAGCCCCAGCATTTT. Translated: CASSIRTGSRQPQHF. The rearrangement joins TRBV19 to TRBJ1-5; 8 bases align to TRBD1. This CDR3 is 15 amino acids long. CDR1 LNHDA and CDR2 SQIVND come from the germline V gene (reference sequence). The J segment lost 7 bases and the V segment lost 3 bases, leaving 8 bases of the junction unmatched.

This clonotype has just a few counts. This sequence joins TRBV29-1 and TRBJ1-1, with D perhaps TRBD1 (6 bases). The CDR3 length is 10 residues. From germline, CDR1 is SQVTM and CDR2 ANQGSEA. The V end lost 4 bases, the J end lost 12 bases, and 12 bases lay between the germline ends. CDR3 sequence (DNA): TGCAGCGTTGCGTGGGGGCGAACTTTCTTT. It is translated as CSVAWGRTFF.

This clonotype was counted many times. V and J are TRBV2 and TRBJ2-1; 9 bases are a match to TRBD2. The CDR3 runs to 17 residues. V gave up 3 bases and J gave up 0 bases; unmatched junction bases: 6. Germline CDR1 reads SNHLY; CDR2 reads FYNNEI. CDR3 coding DNA: TGTGCCAGCAGTGACGGACTAGCGTGGGGCTCCTACAATGAGCAGTTCTTC. It specifies CASSDGLAWGSYNEQFF.

To note about this clonotype: At one boundary the junction diverges from the germline segment, which might be a read error. The genes are TRBV29-1 and TRBJ1-4; weak D call: TRBD1 (5 bases). CDR1 and CDR2 from the germline V gene are SQVTM and ANQGSEA. The CDR3 covers 13 residues. The CDR3 spells CSTQRGTNEKLFF. In nucleotides, the CDR3 is TGCAGCACTCAAAGAGGGACTAATGAAAAACTGTTTTTC.

The V call is TRBV29-1, the J call TRBJ2-1, with TRBD2 identical over 8 bases. The V segment lost 8 bases and the J segment 3 bases; nucleotides outside the gene matches: 12. Per the germline V gene, CDR1 is SQVTM and CDR2 is ANQGSEA. The CDR3 has 15 residues. CDR3 sequence reads: CSLRAPSGSYNEQFF. CDR3 DNA sequence: TGCAGCTTAAGGGCACCCAGCGGGAGCTACAATGAGCAGTTCTTC.

Ten or more counts support this clonotype. The V gene is TRBV4-1, the J gene TRBJ1-3; D gene uncertain. The CDR3 extends over 15 amino acids. V lost 0 bases and J 4 bases, leaving 10 bases between the germline ends. Germline V gene lookup returns CDR1 MGHRA and CDR2 YSYEKL. In DNA, the CDR3 is TGCGCCAGCAGCCAAGACGGGAAAGGCGGAAACACCATATATTTT. Residues: CASSQDGKGGNTIYF.

The V gene is TRBV19, the J gene TRBJ1-2; 8 nucleotides align to TRBD1. V was clipped by 6 bases and J by 3 bases; unmatched bases: 3. The CDR3 extends over 13 amino acids. CDR1 and CDR2 (germline): LNHDA, SQIVND (reference sequence). In DNA, the CDR3 is TGTGCCAGTAGACCGACAGGGGACTATGGCTACACCTTC. This codes for CASRPTGDYGYTF.

Only a few counts were recorded for this clonotype. The chain has TRBV6-1 and TRBJ1-2, with 10 bases aligning to TRBD1. Trimming at V came to 4 bases and at J to 3 bases, leaving 5 bases not matched to a gene. This CDR3 contains 15 residues. Germline V gene lookup returns CDR1 MNHNS and CDR2 SASEGT. The CDR3 spells CASSAGDRGYYGYTF. For the CDR3, the DNA is TGTGCCAGCAGTGCGGGGGACAGGGGATACTATGGCTACACCTTC.

This clonotype was observed at least ten times. V gene TRBV2 combines with J gene TRBJ2-7, with a weak D call TRBD1 (5 bases). The CDR3 sequence is 12 residues long. Trimming took off 6 bases at V and 0 bases at J, with 6 bases between the two ends. Looked up from germline, CDR1 is SNHLY and CDR2 is FYNNEI. In DNA, the CDR3 is TGTGCCAGCAGGGACAACTCCTACGAGCAGTACTTC. Translated: CASRDNSYEQYF. The full variable domain, rest sourced from reference TRBV2 and TRBJ2-7, is EPEVTQTPSHQVTQMGQEVILRCVPISNHLYFYWYRQILGQKVEFLVSFYNNEISEKSEIFDDQFSVERPDGSNFTLKIRSTKLEDSAMYFCASRDNSYEQYFGPGTRLTVT.

Of note for this clonotype: A read error may be the cause here, since a much bigger clone is one base away. This rearrangement joins TRBV5-1 to TRBJ2-1, with 11 bases that match TRBD2. Looked up from germline, CDR1 is SGHRS and CDR2 is YFSETQ. The CDR3 contains 15 residues. Unmatched junction bases numbered 8, after V lost 5 bases and J lost 7 bases. The CDR3 nucleotides are TGCGCCAGCAGTGCGGTACTAGCGGGAGCGAATGAGCAGTTCTTC. It encodes CASSAVLAGANEQFF.

On this clonotype itself: The junction shows a germline mismatch at one end, possibly a read error. The rearrangement joins TRBV6-5 to TRBJ2-1; no clear D. The CDR3 has 15 amino acids. CDR1 and CDR2 (germline): MNHEY, SVGAGI. CDR3 nucleotide sequence: TGTGCCAGCATTTACTTGGCTACTCTGAACAATGAGCAGTTCTTC. Its translation is CASIYLATLNNEQFF.

There are many counts of this clonotype. The chain uses TRBV11-3 and TRBJ2-1, with TRBD2 matching over 9 bases. There are 13 residues in the CDR3. Per the germline V gene, CDR1 is SGHNT and CDR2 is YENEEA. The V gene end was trimmed by 2 bases and the J gene end by 7 bases; junction bases not matched to a gene: 0. The CDR3 region has the DNA TGTGCCAGCAGCTTAACTAGCGGGAATGAGCAGTTCTTC. This sequence encodes CASSLTSGNEQFF.